This entry describes one T cell receptor beta chain. CDR3 length equals 13 residues. Germline V gene lookup returns CDR1 SGHAT and CDR2 FQNNGV. The V gene lost 5 bases and the J gene lost 0 bases, with 7 bases spanning the gap. Treatment meaning: about 20 received Ad26.COV2.S at low or high dose, single or two shots; a few received placebo; per-sample allocation not given. Repertoires come from day 63 after the first vaccine or placebo injection. Generated by immunoSEQ multiplex PCR, the TCRdb table keeps only in-frame clones and is missing some. Counted here are just over 350,000 clones, about 85% occurring once; the ten biggest clones make up 3.3%. The sample originates from a study of Ad26.COV2.S vaccination and SARS-CoV-2 variants.

The sample in question was peripheral blood, obtained in a trial of Ad26.COV2.S vaccine versus placebo. V gene TRBV11-2 combines with J gene TRBJ2-5; D uncertain. This receptor was identified in a person between 18 and 59 years old who received the Ad26.COV2.S COVID-19 vaccine or a placebo. The CDR3 sequence is CASSPRDQETQYF. CDR3 nucleotide sequence: TGTGCCAGCAGCCCTCGGGACCAAGAGACCCAGTACTTC.